This T cell receptor (beta chain) comes out of a study of T cell changes during pregnancy in multiple sclerosis. The method was immunoSEQ multiplex PCR; TCRdb's version includes in-frame clones alone and lacks a portion of them. The sample shows some 100,000 clones, roughly 90% of them seen only once. Trimming cost V 6 bases and J 3 bases; bases outside gene matches: 4. In germline, CDR1 is MDHEN, CDR2 SYDVKM. There are 13 residues in the CDR3. Sequencing used peripheral blood, obtained after pregnancy. This TCR derives from a female donor with multiple sclerosis, enrolled in a pregnancy study. This chain uses TRBV28 with TRBJ2-7, with TRBD2 identical over 8 bases. CDR3 DNA: TGTGCCAGCAGACTAGCGGTGAGCTACGAGCAGTACTTC. Protein sequence: CASRLAVSYEQYF.